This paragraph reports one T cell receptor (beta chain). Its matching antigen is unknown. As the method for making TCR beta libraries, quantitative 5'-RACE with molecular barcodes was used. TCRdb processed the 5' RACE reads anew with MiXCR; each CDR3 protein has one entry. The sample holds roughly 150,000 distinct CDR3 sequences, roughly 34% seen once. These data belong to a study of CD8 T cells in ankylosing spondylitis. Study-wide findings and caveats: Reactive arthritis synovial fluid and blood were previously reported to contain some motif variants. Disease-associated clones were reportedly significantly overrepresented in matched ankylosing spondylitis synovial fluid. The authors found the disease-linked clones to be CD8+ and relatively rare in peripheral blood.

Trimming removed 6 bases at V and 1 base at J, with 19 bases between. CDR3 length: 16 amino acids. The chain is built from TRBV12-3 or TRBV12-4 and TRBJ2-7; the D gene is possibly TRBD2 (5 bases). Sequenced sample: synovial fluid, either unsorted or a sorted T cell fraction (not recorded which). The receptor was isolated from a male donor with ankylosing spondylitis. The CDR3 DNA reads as TGTGCCAGCAGCCGAGACGTGGGTGGGAGATCCTACGAGCAGTACTTC. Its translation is CASSRDVGGRSYEQYF.